Sequencing of this T cell receptor beta chain was carried out in a study of blood T cell repertoires in COVID-19. Study background: PBMCs, B-cell-depleted T cells, or T cells provided the cDNA or gDNA that made up the material.

Participant-reported clinical history was the basis for cohort assignment. This CDR3 contains 13 residues. Germline-derived CDR1 and CDR2 are MDHEN and SYDVKM. Trimming pared 7 bases from V and 4 bases from J, leaving 13 bases between. As handled by the study authors: Amplification of reference gene primers provided the estimated nucleated cell counts. Some clones are missing from TCRdb's copy, which holds only in-frame ones; the method was immunoSEQ multiplex PCR. V and J calls and clone size are those listed in that table; D and trimming were worked out from the DNA. The table records 150,000 to 200,000 clones, 76% of them present only once.

This chain uses TRBV28 with TRBJ2-5; unclear D gene. This sequence was found in a woman aged 45 to 65 with acute COVID-19. Sequencing input: PBMCs or T cells enriched from blood (not recorded which). This chain's CDR3 is CASTSRMGETQYF. The CDR3 DNA reads as TGTGCCAGCACGAGCAGGATGGGAGAGACCCAGTACTTC.